The source of this TCR beta chain is a study of control samples from healthy donors and cancer patients. Deletions cut 5 bases from V and 7 bases from J, with 15 bases between. Germline V CDR1 and CDR2: LNHNV, YYDKDF (reference sequence). The length of the CDR3 is 14 residues. Repertoires were generated with immunoSEQ multiplex PCR, while TCRdb's copy carries only in-frame clones and drops some. This table has about 86,000 clones, less than 90% appearing once. Sequenced input: PBMCs. The chain carries TRBV15 and TRBJ2-1; D might be TRBD2 (5 bases). The source of this sequence is a woman aged 45-60 years with colorectal cancer. Here the CDR3 reads CATSSQPTKNEQFF. In DNA form, the CDR3 reads TGTGCCACCAGCTCGCAGCCGACTAAGAATGAGCAGTTCTTC.